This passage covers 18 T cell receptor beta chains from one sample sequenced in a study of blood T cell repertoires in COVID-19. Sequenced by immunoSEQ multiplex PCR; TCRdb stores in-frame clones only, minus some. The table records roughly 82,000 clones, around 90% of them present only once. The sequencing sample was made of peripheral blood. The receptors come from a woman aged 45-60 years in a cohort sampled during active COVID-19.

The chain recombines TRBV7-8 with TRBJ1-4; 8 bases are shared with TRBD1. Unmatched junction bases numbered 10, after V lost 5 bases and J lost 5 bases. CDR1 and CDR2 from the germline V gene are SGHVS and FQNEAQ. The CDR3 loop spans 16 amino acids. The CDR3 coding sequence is TGTGCCAGCAGCCCCCAGGGGGCGGTGGGGAATGAAAAACTGTTTTTT. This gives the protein CASSPQGAVGNEKLFF. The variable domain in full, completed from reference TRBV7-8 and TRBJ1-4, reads GAGVSQSPRYKVAKRGQDVALRCDPISGHVSLFWYQQALGQGPEFLTYFQNEAQLDKSGLPSDRFFAERPEGSVSTLKIQRTQQEDSAVYLCASSPQGAVGNEKLFFGSGTQLSVL.

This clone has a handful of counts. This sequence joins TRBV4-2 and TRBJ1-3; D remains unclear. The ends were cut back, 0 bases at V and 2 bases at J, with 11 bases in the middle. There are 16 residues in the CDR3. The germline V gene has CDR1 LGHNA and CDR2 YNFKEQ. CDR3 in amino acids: CASSQDRGLAGNTIYF. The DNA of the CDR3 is TGTGCCAGCAGCCAAGATCGAGGGTTGGCTGGAAACACCATATATTTT.

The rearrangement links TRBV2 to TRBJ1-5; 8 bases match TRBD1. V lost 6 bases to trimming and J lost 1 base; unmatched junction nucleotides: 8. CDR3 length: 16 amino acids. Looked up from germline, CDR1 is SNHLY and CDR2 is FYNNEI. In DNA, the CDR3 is TGTGCCAGCAGCGCTCACCACAGGGGGAGCAATCAGCCCCAGCATTTT. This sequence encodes CASSAHHRGSNQPQHF.

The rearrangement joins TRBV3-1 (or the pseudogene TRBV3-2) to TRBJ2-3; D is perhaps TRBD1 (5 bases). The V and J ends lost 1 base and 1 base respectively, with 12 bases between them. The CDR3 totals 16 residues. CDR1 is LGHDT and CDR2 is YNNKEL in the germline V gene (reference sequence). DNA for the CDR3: TGTGCCAGCAGCCAAGGGGGCAGCACAGGCACAGATACGCAGTATTTT. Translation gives CASSQGGSTGTDTQYF.

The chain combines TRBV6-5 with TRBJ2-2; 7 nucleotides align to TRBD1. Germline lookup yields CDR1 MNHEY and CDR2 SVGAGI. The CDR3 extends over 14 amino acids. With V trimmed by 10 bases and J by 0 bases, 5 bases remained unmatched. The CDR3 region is CATKDRSNTGELFF. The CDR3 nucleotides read TGTGCCACAAAGGACAGGTCGAACACCGGGGAGCTGTTTTTT.

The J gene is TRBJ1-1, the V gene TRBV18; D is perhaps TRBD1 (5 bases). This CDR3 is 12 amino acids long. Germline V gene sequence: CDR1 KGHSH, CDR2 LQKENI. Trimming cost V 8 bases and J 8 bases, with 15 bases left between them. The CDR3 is CASTRTREEAFF. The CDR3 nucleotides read TGTGCCAGCACTCGGACACGCGAAGAAGCTTTCTTT.

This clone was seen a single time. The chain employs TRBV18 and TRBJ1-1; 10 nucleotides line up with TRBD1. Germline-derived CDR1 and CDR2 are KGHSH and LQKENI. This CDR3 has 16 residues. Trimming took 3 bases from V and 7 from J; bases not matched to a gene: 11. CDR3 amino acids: CASSPLSGTGVSEAFF. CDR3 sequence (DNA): TGTGCCAGCTCACCGCTATCTGGGACAGGGGTTAGTGAAGCTTTCTTT.

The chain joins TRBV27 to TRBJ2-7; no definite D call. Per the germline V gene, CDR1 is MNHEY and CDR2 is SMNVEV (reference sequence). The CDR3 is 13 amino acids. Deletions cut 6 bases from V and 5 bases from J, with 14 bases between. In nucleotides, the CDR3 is TGTGCCAGCAGCCTGGGCAGGTCCAACGAGCAGTACTTC. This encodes CASSLGRSNEQYF.

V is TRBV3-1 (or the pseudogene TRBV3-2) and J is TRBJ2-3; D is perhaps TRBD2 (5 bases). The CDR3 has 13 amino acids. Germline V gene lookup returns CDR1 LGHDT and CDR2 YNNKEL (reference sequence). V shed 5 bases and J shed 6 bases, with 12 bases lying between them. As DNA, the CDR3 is TGTGCCAGCAGCTTCCGAGGGCCCGATACGCAGTATTTT. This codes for CASSFRGPDTQYF.

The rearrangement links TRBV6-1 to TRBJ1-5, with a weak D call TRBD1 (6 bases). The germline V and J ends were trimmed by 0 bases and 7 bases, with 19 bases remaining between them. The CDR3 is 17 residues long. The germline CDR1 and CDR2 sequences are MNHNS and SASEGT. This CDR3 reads CASSEAPGTRITQPQHF. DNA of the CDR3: TGTGCCAGCAGTGAAGCCCCCGGGACAAGGATCACCCAGCCCCAGCATTTT.

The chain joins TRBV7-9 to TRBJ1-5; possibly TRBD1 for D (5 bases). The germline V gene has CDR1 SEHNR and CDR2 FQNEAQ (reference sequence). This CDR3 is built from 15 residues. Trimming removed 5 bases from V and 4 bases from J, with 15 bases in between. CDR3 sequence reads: CASSPAGTGNQPQHF. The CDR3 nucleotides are TGTGCCAGCAGCCCAGCCGGGACTGGGAATCAGCCCCAGCATTTT.

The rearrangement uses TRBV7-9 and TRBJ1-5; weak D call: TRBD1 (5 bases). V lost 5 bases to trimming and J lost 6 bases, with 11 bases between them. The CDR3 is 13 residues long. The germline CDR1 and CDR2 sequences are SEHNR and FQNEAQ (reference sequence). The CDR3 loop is CASSKEGPQPQHF. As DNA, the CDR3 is TGTGCCAGCAGCAAGGAGGGACCTCAGCCCCAGCATTTT.

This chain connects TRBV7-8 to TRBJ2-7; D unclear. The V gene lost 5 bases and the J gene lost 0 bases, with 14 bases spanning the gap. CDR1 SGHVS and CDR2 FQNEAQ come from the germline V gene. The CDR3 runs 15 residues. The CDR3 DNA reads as TGTGCCAGCAGCGCCGGCCTAGACCCCTCCTACGAGCAGTACTTC. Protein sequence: CASSAGLDPSYEQYF. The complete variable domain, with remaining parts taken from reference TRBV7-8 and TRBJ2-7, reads GAGVSQSPRYKVAKRGQDVALRCDPISGHVSLFWYQQALGQGPEFLTYFQNEAQLDKSGLPSDRFFAERPEGSVSTLKIQRTQQEDSAVYLCASSAGLDPSYEQYFGPGTRLTVT.

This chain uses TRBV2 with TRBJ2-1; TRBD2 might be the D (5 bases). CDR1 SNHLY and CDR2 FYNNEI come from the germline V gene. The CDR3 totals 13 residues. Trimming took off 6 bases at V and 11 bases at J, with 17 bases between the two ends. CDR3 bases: TGTGCCAGCAGGCGAACCGCGGGTGGAAAGCAGTTCTTC. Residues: CASRRTAGGKQFF.

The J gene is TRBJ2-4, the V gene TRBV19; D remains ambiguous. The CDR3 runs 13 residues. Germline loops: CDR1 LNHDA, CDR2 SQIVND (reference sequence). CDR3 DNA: TGTGCAAAAGAACTCTCTCGGCGGAACATTCAGTACTTC. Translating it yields CAKELSRRNIQYF.

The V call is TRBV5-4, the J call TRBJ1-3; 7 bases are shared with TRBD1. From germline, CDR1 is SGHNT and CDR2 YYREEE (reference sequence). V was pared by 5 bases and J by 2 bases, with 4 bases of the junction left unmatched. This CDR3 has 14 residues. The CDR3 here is CASSPDRAGNTIYF. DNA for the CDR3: TGTGCCAGCAGTCCAGACAGGGCTGGAAACACCATATATTTT.

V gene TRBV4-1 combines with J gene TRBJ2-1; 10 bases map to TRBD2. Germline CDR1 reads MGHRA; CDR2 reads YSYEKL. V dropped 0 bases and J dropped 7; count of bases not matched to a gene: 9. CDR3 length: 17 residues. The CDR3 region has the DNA TGCGCCAGCAGCCAAGAGAGTCTAGCGGGAGTTAGGAATGAGCAGTTCTTC. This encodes CASSQESLAGVRNEQFF.

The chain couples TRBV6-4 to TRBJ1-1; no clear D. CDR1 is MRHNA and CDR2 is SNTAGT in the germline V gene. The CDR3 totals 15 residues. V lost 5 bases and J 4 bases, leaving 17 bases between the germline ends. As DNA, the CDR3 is TGTGCCAGCAGTTCTGACCACTCCGGAGCCACTGAAGCTTTCTTT. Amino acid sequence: CASSSDHSGATEAFF.